The rows below give T cell receptor beta chains drawn from one sample of a study of T cells in Graves' hyperthyroidism and ophthalmopathy. TCRdb redid the calling of the multiplex PCR reads with MiXCR, one entry per CDR3 protein. The table records approximately 630,000 distinct CDR3 sequences, around 15% of them present only once. Sequencing used blood. The receptors shown here come from a young woman with Graves' hyperthyroidism. The CDR3 runs from the conserved cysteine through the conserved F or W. A D gene is named only where the DNA matches it firmly.

length	J	D	V	CDR3
16	TRBJ2-3	NA	TRBV7-2	CASSKGTSLYTDTQYF
15	TRBJ2-3	NA	TRBV28	CASSLSPSQTDTQYF
14	TRBJ1-2	NA	TRBV7-2	CASSGVFGNYGYTF
15	TRBJ1-1	TRBD1	TRBV20-1	CSAKTGGARNTEAFF
17	TRBJ2-2	TRBD1	TRBV12-3/TRBV12-4	CASTLGGQGAMNGELFF
20	TRBJ1-2	NA	TRBV6-9	CASSPPAPNKLHTVSYGYTF
14	TRBJ1-5	TRBD1	TRBV6-1	CASEDRGGNQPQHF
18	TRBJ2-1	TRBD2	TRBV7-8	CASSLAQAGGETHNEQFF
19	TRBJ2-1	TRBD2	TRBV4-3	CASSQDLPSGLAGANEQFF
16	TRBJ1-3	NA	TRBV11-1	CASSLTVRGSGNTIYF
14	TRBJ2-3	NA	TRBV24-1	CATSDWTGTDTQYF
14	TRBJ2-1	NA	TRBV6-1	CASSGTYPANEQFF
17	TRBJ2-3	TRBD2	TRBV7-3	CASSQEAPGLAGDTQYF
12	TRBJ2-7	TRBD2	TRBV20-1	CSAGLAFYEQYF
13	TRBJ1-2	NA	TRBV6-1	CASREHTVYGYTF